The 11 T cell receptor beta chains presented below share a single source sample, sequenced in a study of early T cells in non-severe SARS-CoV-2 infection. TCRdb redid the calling of the 5' RACE reads with MiXCR, one entry per CDR3 protein. The sample lists about 73,000 distinct CDR3 sequences; around 13% were seen once. Input material: whole blood. The receptors derive from an adult who was a healthcare worker with PCR-confirmed SARS-CoV-2 infection or an uninfected control (not recorded which).

This clonotype came up many times. V usage is TRBV12-3 or TRBV12-4 and J usage is TRBJ2-5; TRBD2 matches at 7 bases. The CDR3 totals 14 residues. The V and J ends lost 3 bases and 4 bases, in that order; junction bases with no gene match: 5. CDR3 coding DNA: TGTGCCAGCAGTTTGACTAGCCGAGCAGAGACCCAGTACTTC. It yields the protein CASSLTSRAETQYF.

This clonotype came up many times. J is TRBJ1-1 and V is TRBV7-6, with D uncertain. There are 13 residues in the CDR3. Trimming cost V 6 bases and J 0 bases, with 8 bases left between them. CDR1 and CDR2 from the germline V gene are SGHVS and FNYEAQ. The CDR3 coding sequence is TGTGCCAGCAGTTCAGGACTGAACACTGAAGCTTTCTTT. Encoded protein: CASSSGLNTEAFF. The complete variable domain, with remaining parts taken from reference TRBV7-6 and TRBJ1-1, reads GAGVSQSPRYKVTKRGQDVALRCDPISGHVSLYWYRQALGQGPEFLTYFNYEAQQDKSGLPNDRFSAERPEGSISTLTIQRTEQRDSAMYRCASSSGLNTEAFFGQGTRLTVV.

The V call is TRBV28, the J call TRBJ1-4; possible D gene TRBD1, 5 bases. The CDR3 runs 15 residues. Trimming pared 7 bases from V and 9 bases from J, leaving 21 bases between. CDR1 is MDHEN, CDR2 SYDVKM, per germline. CDR3 sequence reads: CASTSWDGAAKKLFF. CDR3 sequence (DNA): TGTGCCAGCACATCCTGGGACGGAGCAGCGAAAAAACTGTTTTTT.

The rearrangement links TRBV29-1 to TRBJ2-2; no clear D gene. Germline V gene lookup returns CDR1 SQVTM and CDR2 ANQGSEA. The CDR3 is 14 residues long. Trimming took off 5 bases at V and 2 bases at J, with 12 bases between the two ends. CDR3 sequence reads: CSVSGLRNTGELFF. DNA of the CDR3: TGCAGCGTTAGTGGGCTCCGTAACACCGGGGAGCTGTTTTTT.

In its sample, this clonotype was seen a few times. The J gene is TRBJ1-4, the V gene TRBV28; TRBD1 might be the D (5 bases). Germline CDR1 MDHEN, CDR2 SYDVKM. This CDR3 region has 16 residues. The germline V and J ends were trimmed by 4 bases and 3 bases, with 15 bases remaining between them. The CDR3 DNA follows: TGTGCCAGCAGTTCCACCCCCAGGGAAGCTAATGAAAAACTGTTTTTT. As protein: CASSSTPREANEKLFF.

This clonotype came up many times. V and J are TRBV7-2 and TRBJ1-1, with a possible D match to TRBD1 (5 bases). V was cut by 2 bases and J by 0 bases, with 13 bases left in between. Germline V gene sequence: CDR1 SGHTA, CDR2 FQGNSA. This CDR3 has 16 residues. The CDR3 region has the DNA TGTGCCAGCAGCTTATTCCGGGGCCCCTTGAACACTGAAGCTTTCTTT. Translation: CASSLFRGPLNTEAFF.

This clonotype was seen ten or more times. The gene calls are TRBV28 and TRBJ2-2; 9 bases align to TRBD1. Trimming at V came to 6 bases and at J to 9 bases, leaving 11 bases not matched to a gene. Germline V CDR1 and CDR2: MDHEN, SYDVKM. The CDR3 contains 15 residues. The CDR3 region is CASSPLTGGRRELFF. CDR3 sequence (DNA): TGTGCCAGCAGCCCCCTTACAGGGGGCCGTAGGGAGCTGTTTTTT.

This clonotype has only a few counts. The chain links TRBV5-1 to TRBJ1-6, with D perhaps matching TRBD1 (6 bases). The CDR3 runs 15 residues. The germline V and J ends were trimmed by 4 bases and 2 bases, with 10 bases remaining between them. In germline, CDR1 is SGHRS, CDR2 YFSETQ. The CDR3 loop reads CASSVQGPYNSPLHF. CDR3 DNA: TGCGCCAGCAGCGTGCAGGGGCCCTATAATTCACCCCTCCACTTT. Combining the CDR3 with reference TRBV5-1 and TRBJ1-6 gives the whole variable domain KAGVTQTPRYLIKTRGQQVTLSCSPISGHRSVSWYQQTPGQGLQFLFEYFSETQRNKGNFPGRFSGRQFSNSRSEMNVSTLELGDSALYLCASSVQGPYNSPLHFGNGTRLTVT.

CDR3 bases: TGCAGCACAAACAGCGGGGGAGTTACAGATACGCAGTATTTT. The encoded protein is CSTNSGGVTDTQYF. The V call is TRBV29-1, the J call TRBJ2-3; TRBD2 agrees at 8 bases. The CDR3 has 14 amino acids. The trim removed 8 bases at V and 3 bases at J, leaving 10 bases unmatched. From germline, CDR1 is SQVTM and CDR2 ANQGSEA.

The chain uses TRBV28 and TRBJ2-7; the D gene is possibly TRBD1 (5 bases). The V gene's germline CDR1 is MDHEN and CDR2 SYDVKM. V lost 6 bases to trimming and J lost 4 bases, with 19 bases between them. The length of the CDR3 is 15 residues. CDR3 in amino acids: CASSPPQGRQYEQYF. The CDR3 bases are TGTGCCAGCAGCCCCCCCCAGGGCAGGCAGTACGAGCAGTACTTC.

The chain is built from TRBV4-1 and TRBJ2-5, with D unresolved. V was cut by 2 bases and J by 2 bases, with 18 bases left in between. The V gene's germline CDR1 is MGHRA and CDR2 YSYEKL. The CDR3 is 17 residues long. The CDR3 region is CASSQFPPFTDQETQYF. In nucleotides, the CDR3 is TGCGCCAGCAGCCAATTCCCCCCCTTTACAGATCAAGAGACCCAGTACTTC.